This entry lists 14 T cell receptor beta chains sequenced from one sample in a study of control samples from healthy donors and cancer patients. TCRdb's copy holds only in-frame clones and misses some; the assay was immunoSEQ multiplex PCR. The table has about 160,000 clones, over 85% seen once. Sequenced sample: blood. These receptors all stem from a man between 25 and 39 years old in good health.

The gene calls are TRBV18 and TRBJ2-1; D is possibly TRBD1 (6 bases). Trimming left V 3 bases short and J 5 bases short, with 14 bases between. Per germline, CDR1 KGHSH and CDR2 LQKENI. The CDR3 covers 15 residues. In DNA, the CDR3 is TGTGCCAGCTCACCGTACCGGGACACCAACAATGAGCAGTTCTTC. It specifies CASSPYRDTNNEQFF. Combining the CDR3 with reference TRBV18 and TRBJ2-1 gives the whole variable domain NAGVMQNPRHLVRRRGQEARLRCSPMKGHSHVYWYRQLPEEGLKFMVYLQKENIIDESGMPKERFSAEFPKEGPSILRIQQVVRGDSAAYFCASSPYRDTNNEQFFGPGTRLTVL.

This clone showed up just once. The sample contains more than one DNA sequence encoding this CDR3. J is TRBJ1-1 and V is TRBV5-1, with D uncertain. The CDR3 extends over 12 amino acids. V lost 0 bases and J 3 bases, leaving 3 bases between the germline ends. Germline CDR1 SGHRS, CDR2 YFSETQ. The CDR3 spells CASSLEDTEAFF. For the CDR3, the DNA is TGCGCCAGCAGCTTGGAAGACACTGAAGCTTTCTTT.

The chain carries TRBV2 and TRBJ1-2; D gene unclear. Per germline, CDR1 SNHLY and CDR2 FYNNEI. This CDR3 has 12 amino acids. V was pared by 8 bases and J by 5 bases, with 12 bases between. The CDR3, as DNA: TGTGCCAGCCGGCTGGCACTTTATGGCTACACCTTC. Amino acids: CASRLALYGYTF.

The chain employs TRBV13 and TRBJ2-7, with a tentative D call TRBD1 (5 bases). Trimming removed 4 bases from V and 7 bases from J, with 20 bases in between. CDR3 length equals 15 residues. The germline V gene has CDR1 PRHDT and CDR2 FYEKMQ (reference sequence). The CDR3 DNA reads as TGTGCCAGCAGCTCCCGGGTCGCTCAGGGATGGGAGCAGTACTTC. This gives the protein CASSSRVAQGWEQYF.

The rearrangement uses TRBV29-1 and TRBJ1-2, with unresolved D. The CDR3 contains 17 residues. The V gene's germline CDR1 is SQVTM and CDR2 ANQGSEA. The ends were cut back, 0 bases at V and 1 base at J, with 18 bases in the middle. DNA for the CDR3: TGCAGCGTTGAAGACTCGCGAAGACCTACCTTTAACTATGGCTACACCTTC. Protein: CSVEDSRRPTFNYGYTF.

This clone is a singleton in its sample. This chain uses TRBV6-1 with TRBJ1-1; no reliable D call. The V gene's germline CDR1 is MNHNS and CDR2 SASEGT. The CDR3 has 15 residues. Trimming left V 1 base short and J 6 bases short, with 15 bases between. Here the CDR3 reads CASSEVWSPGAEAFF. As DNA, the CDR3 is TGTGCCAGCAGTGAAGTTTGGTCCCCTGGAGCTGAAGCTTTCTTT.

The rearrangement joins TRBV7-8 to TRBJ2-2; D is unresolved. The CDR3 length is 14 residues. V was shortened by 2 bases and J by 0 bases, with 4 bases between the two germline ends. Per germline, CDR1 SGHVS and CDR2 FQNEAQ. In nucleotides, the CDR3 is TGTGCCAGCAGCTTACTCGCGAACACCGGGGAGCTGTTTTTT. Protein: CASSLLANTGELFF.

The CDR3 DNA is TGTGCCAGCAGTTCTACTAGCGGGAGATGGGAGCTGTTTTTT. Protein product: CASSSTSGRWELFF. The J gene is TRBJ2-2, the V gene TRBV28; TRBD2 aligns across 11 bases. Germline CDR1 is MDHEN and CDR2 is SYDVKM. The CDR3 has 14 amino acids. After removal of 4 bases from V and 9 bases from J, the junction contained 4 bases not matched to a gene.

The chain employs TRBV11-1 and TRBJ2-5; D gene ambiguous. The germline V gene encodes CDR1 SGHAT and CDR2 FQDESV (reference sequence). V was trimmed by 0 bases and J by 3 bases, leaving 2 bases between them. This CDR3 is 12 amino acids long. The CDR3 DNA reads TGTGCCAGCAGCTTAGCCGAAGAGACCCAGTACTTC. Translation gives CASSLAEETQYF.

This chain joins TRBV11-2 and TRBJ2-7; no clear D gene. The V end lost 5 bases, the J end lost 1 base, and 12 bases lay between the germline ends. Germline lookup yields CDR1 SGHAT and CDR2 FQNNGV. The CDR3 contains 14 residues. The chain's CDR3 is CASSDGLISYEQYF. In nucleotides, the CDR3 is TGTGCCAGCAGCGACGGGCTCATTTCCTACGAGCAGTACTTC.

The gene calls are TRBV7-3 and TRBJ2-2; D gene ambiguous. V was shortened by 5 bases and J by 2 bases, with 15 bases between the two germline ends. The CDR3 has 16 amino acids. Germline V gene lookup returns CDR1 SGHTA and CDR2 FQGTGA. The CDR3 here is CASSPRQAGNTGELFF. The DNA for the CDR3 is TGTGCCAGCAGCCCCCGGCAAGCAGGCAACACCGGGGAGCTGTTTTTT.

This sequence joins TRBV19 and TRBJ1-6; D is unclear. The CDR3 runs 17 residues. Germline-derived CDR1 and CDR2 are LNHDA and SQIVND (reference sequence). The germline V and J ends were trimmed by 3 bases and 10 bases, with 22 bases remaining between them. The CDR3 spells CASSISPSTASGSPLHF. The CDR3 bases are TGTGCCAGTAGTATTTCCCCCTCGACGGCCTCTGGCTCACCCCTCCACTTT.

V gene TRBV7-9 combines with J gene TRBJ2-7; D is unresolved. The CDR3 has 15 amino acids. In germline, CDR1 is SEHNR, CDR2 FQNEAQ (reference sequence). V dropped 0 bases and J dropped 3 bases, with 12 bases sitting between them. The CDR3 sequence: CASSLAAGSSYEQYF. CDR3 DNA sequence: TGTGCCAGCAGCTTAGCGGCAGGATCTAGCTACGAGCAGTACTTC.

The chain carries TRBV5-1 and TRBJ2-7; D remains ambiguous. In germline, CDR1 is SGHRS, CDR2 YFSETQ. The CDR3 is 15 amino acids. Deletions cut 0 bases from V and 5 bases from J, with 15 bases between. The CDR3: CASSLEGKGSDEQYF. CDR3 coding DNA: TGCGCCAGCAGCTTGGAGGGCAAGGGATCCGACGAGCAGTACTTC.